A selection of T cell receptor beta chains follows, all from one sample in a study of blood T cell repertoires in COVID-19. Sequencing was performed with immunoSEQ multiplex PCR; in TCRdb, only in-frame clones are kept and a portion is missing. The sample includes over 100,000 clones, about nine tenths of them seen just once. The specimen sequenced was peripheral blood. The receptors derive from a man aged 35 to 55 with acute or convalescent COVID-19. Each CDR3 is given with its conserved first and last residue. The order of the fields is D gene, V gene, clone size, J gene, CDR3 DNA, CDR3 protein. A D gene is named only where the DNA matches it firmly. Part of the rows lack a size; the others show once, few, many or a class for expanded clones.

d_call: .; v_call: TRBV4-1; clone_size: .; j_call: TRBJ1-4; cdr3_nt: TGCGCCAGCAGCCAAGAACAAAATTGGGAGCGGGCTGACAGCGATAATGAAAAACTGTTTTTT; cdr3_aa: CASSQEQNWERADSDNEKLFF
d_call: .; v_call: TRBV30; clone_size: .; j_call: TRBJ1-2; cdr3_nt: TGTGCCTGGAGGAGGGGGACCTATGGCTACACCTTC; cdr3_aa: CAWRRGTYGYTF
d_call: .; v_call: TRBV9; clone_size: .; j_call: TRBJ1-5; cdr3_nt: TGTGCCAGCAGCGCAGGGGCGTACCAGCCCCAGCATTTT; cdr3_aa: CASSAGAYQPQHF
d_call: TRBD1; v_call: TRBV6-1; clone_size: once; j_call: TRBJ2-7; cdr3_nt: TGTGCCAGCAGTGACCGGGACAGGCGATCCTACGAGCAGTACTTC; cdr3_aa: CASSDRDRRSYEQYF
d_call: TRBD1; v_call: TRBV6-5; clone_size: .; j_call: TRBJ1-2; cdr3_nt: TGTGCCAGCGCAAGGGACAGGGACTATGGCTACACCTTC; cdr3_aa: CASARDRDYGYTF
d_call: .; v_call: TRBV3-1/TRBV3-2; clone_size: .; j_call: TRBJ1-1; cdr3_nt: TGTGCCAGCAGCCAAGAGGTTAACCGAGGAGCTTTCTTT; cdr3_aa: CASSQEVNRGAFF
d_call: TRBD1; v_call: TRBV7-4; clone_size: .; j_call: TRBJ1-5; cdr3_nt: TGTGCCAGCAGCTGGGGGAACTGGACAGGGAGAAGCAATCAGCCCCAGCATTTT; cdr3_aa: CASSWGNWTGRSNQPQHF
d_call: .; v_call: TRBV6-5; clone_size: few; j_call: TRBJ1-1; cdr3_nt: TGTGCCAGCAGTATACAGGTTAACACTGAAGCTTTCTTT; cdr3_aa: CASSIQVNTEAFF
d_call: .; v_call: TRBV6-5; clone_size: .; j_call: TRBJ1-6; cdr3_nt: TGTGCCAGCACCCACCGGGACTCAATTAATTCACCCCTCCACTTT; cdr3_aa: CASTHRDSINSPLHF
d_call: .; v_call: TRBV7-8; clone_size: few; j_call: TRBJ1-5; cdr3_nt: TGTGCCAGCAGCCCAACTCGGGGAAACAATCAGCCCCAGCATTTT; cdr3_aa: CASSPTRGNNQPQHF
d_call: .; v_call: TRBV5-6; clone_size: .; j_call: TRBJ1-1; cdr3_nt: TGTGCCAGCAGCTTGTGGACACCCTCTGGGAACACTGAAGCTTTCTTT; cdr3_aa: CASSLWTPSGNTEAFF
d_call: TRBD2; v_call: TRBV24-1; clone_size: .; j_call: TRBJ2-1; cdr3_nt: TGTGCCACCAGTGTCGGGGGGGCCACCTACAATGAGCAGTTCTTC; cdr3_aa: CATSVGGATYNEQFF
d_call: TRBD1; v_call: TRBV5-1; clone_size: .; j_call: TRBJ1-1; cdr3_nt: TGCGCCAGCAGCTTTACCCGTGGACAGGGGGCGTCCCAAGCTTTCTTT; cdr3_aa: CASSFTRGQGASQAFF
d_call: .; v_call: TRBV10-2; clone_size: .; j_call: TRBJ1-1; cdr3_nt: TGCGCCAGCGGACCCACCGACAGACGGAACACTGAAGCTTTCTTT; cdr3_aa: CASGPTDRRNTEAFF
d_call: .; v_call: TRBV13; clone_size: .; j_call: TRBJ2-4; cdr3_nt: TGTGCCAGCAGCTCCAGGTTAGCCAAAAACATTCAGTACTTC; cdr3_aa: CASSSRLAKNIQYF
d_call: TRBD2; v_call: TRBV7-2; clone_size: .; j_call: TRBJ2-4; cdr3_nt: TGTGCCAGCAGCCCCGTACTAGCGGCATTAGCCAAAAACATTCAGTACTTC; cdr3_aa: CASSPVLAALAKNIQYF
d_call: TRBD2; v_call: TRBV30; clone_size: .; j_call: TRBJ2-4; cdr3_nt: TGTGCCTGGACTAGCGGACAAATTCAGTACTTC; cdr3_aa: CAWTSGQIQYF
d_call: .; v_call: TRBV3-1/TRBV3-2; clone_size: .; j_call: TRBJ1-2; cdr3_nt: TGTGCCAGCGCCGGGGCTAACTATGGCTACACCTTC; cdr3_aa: CASAGANYGYTF
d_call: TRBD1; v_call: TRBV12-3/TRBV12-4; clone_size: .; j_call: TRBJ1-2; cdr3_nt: TGTGCCAGCAGTCGTGGACAGGGGGTTGGCTACACCTTC; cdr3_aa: CASSRGQGVGYTF
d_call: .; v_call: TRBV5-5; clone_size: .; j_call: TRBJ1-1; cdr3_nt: TGTGCCAGCAGCTTGACAGGGAAAAGTACTGAAGCTTTCTTT; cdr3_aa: CASSLTGKSTEAFF
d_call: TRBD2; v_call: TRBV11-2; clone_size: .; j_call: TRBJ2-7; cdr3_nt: TGTGCCAGCAGCTTGATGGCGACGGGAGGGCCTAACGAGCAGTACTTC; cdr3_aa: CASSLMATGGPNEQYF
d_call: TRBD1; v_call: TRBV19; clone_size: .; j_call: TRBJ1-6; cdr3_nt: TGTGCCAGTAGTATAGACTCGACAGGGAATAATTCACCCCTCCACTTT; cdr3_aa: CASSIDSTGNNSPLHF
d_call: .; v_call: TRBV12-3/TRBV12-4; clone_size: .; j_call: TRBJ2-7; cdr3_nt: TGTGCCAGCAGTTCAGGTTCAGGCGAGCAGTACTTC; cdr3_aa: CASSSGSGEQYF
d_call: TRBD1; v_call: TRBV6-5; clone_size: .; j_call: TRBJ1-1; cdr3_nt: TGTGCCAGCAGTCTTACAGGGGATCAGGCTGAAGCTTTCTTT; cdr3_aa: CASSLTGDQAEAFF
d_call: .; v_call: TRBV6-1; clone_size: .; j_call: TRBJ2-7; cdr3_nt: TGTGCCAGCAGTGAAGTCTTCGGGAGCGAGCAGTACTTC; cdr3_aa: CASSEVFGSEQYF
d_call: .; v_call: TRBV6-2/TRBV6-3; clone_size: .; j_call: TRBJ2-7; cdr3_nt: TGTGCCAGCAGCCGACAGGCCAACTACGAGCAGTACTTC; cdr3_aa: CASSRQANYEQYF
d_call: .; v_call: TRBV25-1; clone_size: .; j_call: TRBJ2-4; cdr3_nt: TGTGCCAGCAGCACAAGAACAGAAAACATTCAGTACTTC; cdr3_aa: CASSTRTENIQYF
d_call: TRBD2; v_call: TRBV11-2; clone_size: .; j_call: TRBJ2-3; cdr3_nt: TGTGCCAGCAGCTTCCTAGCGGGAGGGGGGGATACGCAGTATTTT; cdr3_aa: CASSFLAGGGDTQYF
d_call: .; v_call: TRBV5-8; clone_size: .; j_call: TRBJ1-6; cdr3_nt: TGTGCCAGCAGCCAAGAGGCCAGAGGCTCACCCCTCCACTTT; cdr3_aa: CASSQEARGSPLHF
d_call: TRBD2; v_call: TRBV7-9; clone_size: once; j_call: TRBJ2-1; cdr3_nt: TGTGCCAGCAGCTGGGCTAGCGGGAGGGCTGGATCTTTCGATGAGCAGTTCTTC; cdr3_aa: CASSWASGRAGSFDEQFF
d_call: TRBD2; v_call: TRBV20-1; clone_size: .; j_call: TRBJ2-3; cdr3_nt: TGCAGTGCTAGTGACAGCGGGGCAGATACGCAGTATTTT; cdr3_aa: CSASDSGADTQYF
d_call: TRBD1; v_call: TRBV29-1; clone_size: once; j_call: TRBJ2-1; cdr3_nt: TGCAGCGTCGGGGACAGTAACAATGAGCAGTTCTTC; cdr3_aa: CSVGDSNNEQFF
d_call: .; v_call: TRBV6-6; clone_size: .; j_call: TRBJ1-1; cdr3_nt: TGTGCCAGCACCCCCACTGGGGGGACTGAAGCTTTCTTT; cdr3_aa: CASTPTGGTEAFF
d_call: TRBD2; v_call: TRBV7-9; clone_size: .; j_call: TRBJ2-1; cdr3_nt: TGTGCCAGCAGCTCGAGGCTCCCCCGGGAGGGCGATGAGCAGTTCTTC; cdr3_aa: CASSSRLPREGDEQFF
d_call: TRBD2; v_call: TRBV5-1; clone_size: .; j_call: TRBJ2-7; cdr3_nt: TGCGCCAGCAGCACCGGTGGGGGGGGATCCTACGAGCAGTACTTC; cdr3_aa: CASSTGGGGSYEQYF
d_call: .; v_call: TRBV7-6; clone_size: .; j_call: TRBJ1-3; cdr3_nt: TGTGCCAGCAGCTTTCAACAGGGCGACTCTGGAAACACCATATATTTT; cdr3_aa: CASSFQQGDSGNTIYF
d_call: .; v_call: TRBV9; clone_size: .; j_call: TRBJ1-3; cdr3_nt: TGTGCCAGCAGCCCCGGGGGGCGAAACACCATATATTTT; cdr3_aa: CASSPGGRNTIYF
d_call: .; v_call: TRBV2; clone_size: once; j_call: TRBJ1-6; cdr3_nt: TGTGCCAGCAATACGGAGTCTAATTCACCCCTCCACTTT; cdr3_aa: CASNTESNSPLHF
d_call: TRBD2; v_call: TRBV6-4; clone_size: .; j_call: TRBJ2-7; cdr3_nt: TGTGCCAGCAGTGTAGAAGCGGGGGCAACCTACGAGCAGTACTTC; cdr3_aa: CASSVEAGATYEQYF
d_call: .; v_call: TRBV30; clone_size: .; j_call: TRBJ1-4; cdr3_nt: TGTGCCTGGAAACTCGGGGTTAATGAAAAACTGTTTTTT; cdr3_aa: CAWKLGVNEKLFF
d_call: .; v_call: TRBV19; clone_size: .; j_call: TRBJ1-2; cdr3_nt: TGTGCCAGTAGTATAGACCGCGGGCTATATGGCTACACCTTC; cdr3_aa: CASSIDRGLYGYTF
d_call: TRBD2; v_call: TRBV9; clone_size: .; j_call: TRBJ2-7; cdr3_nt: TGTGCCAGCAGCTATAGCGGGTCAACCTACGAGCAGTACTTC; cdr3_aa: CASSYSGSTYEQYF
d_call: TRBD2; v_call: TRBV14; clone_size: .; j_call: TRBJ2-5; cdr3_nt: TGTGCCAGCACCGGGACTAACCAAGAGACCCAGTACTTC; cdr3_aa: CASTGTNQETQYF
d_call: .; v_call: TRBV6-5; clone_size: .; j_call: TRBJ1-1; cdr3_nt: TGTGCCAGCAGTAGTTACGCAGGGGTGAACACTGAAGCTTTCTTT; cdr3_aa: CASSSYAGVNTEAFF
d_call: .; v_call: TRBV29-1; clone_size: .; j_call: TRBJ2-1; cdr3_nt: TGCAGCGTTGATGGGACACCGAACTCCTACAATGAGCAGTTCTTC; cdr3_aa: CSVDGTPNSYNEQFF
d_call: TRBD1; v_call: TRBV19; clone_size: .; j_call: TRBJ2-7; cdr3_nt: TGTGCCAGTAGTCTAGGGACAGGGACATGGTCCTACGAGCAGTACTTC; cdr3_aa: CASSLGTGTWSYEQYF
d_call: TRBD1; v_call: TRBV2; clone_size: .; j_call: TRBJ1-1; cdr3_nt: TGTGCCAGCAGTACCCGACAGGGCCTGAACACTGAAGCTTTCTTT; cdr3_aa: CASSTRQGLNTEAFF
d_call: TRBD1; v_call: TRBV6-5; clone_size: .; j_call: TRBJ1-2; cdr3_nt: TGTGCCAGCAGCCTAGGGCCGGACAGGGGCAGTGGCTACACCTTC; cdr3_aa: CASSLGPDRGSGYTF
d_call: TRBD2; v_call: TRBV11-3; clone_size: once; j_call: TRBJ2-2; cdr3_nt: TGTGCCAGCAGCCAAACTAGCGGAGGGGGCGGGGAGCTGTTTTTT; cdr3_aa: CASSQTSGGGGELFF
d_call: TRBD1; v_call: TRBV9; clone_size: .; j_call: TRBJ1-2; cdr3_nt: TGTGCCAGCAGCCTTCCTCCGGGACAGGGGAGGGAGGATGGCTACACCTTC; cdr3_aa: CASSLPPGQGREDGYTF
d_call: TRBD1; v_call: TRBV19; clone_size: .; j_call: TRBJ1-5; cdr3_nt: TGTGCCAGTAAAGGAGGGCAGGGGGTCAATCAGCCCCAGCATTTT; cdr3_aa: CASKGGQGVNQPQHF
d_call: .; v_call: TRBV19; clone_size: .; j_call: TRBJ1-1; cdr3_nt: TGTGCCAGTAGTATCGACGGGGAGCCTGAAGCTTTCTTT; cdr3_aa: CASSIDGEPEAFF
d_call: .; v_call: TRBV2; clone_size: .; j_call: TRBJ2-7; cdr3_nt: TGTGCCAGCAGCGAAAAAGGCGGAGGAGACCCCTACGAGCAGTACTTC; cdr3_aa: CASSEKGGGDPYEQYF
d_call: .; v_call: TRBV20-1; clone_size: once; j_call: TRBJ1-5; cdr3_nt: TGCAGTGCTACTGATGCAGGGGATGTTCAGCCCCAGCATTTT; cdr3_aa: CSATDAGDVQPQHF
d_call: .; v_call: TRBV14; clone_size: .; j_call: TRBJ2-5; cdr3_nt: TGTGCCAGCAGCCCCGACGCGGTGTGGGAGACCCAGTACTTC; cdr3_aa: CASSPDAVWETQYF
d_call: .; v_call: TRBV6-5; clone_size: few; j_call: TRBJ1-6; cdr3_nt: TGTGCCAGCAGTCCTTCGGAGGGGAGAGTTTCACCCCTCCACTTT; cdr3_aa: CASSPSEGRVSPLHF
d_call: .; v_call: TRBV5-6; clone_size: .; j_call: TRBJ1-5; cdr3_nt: TGTGCCAGCAGCTTCCTAAATCAGCCCCAGCATTTT; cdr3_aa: CASSFLNQPQHF
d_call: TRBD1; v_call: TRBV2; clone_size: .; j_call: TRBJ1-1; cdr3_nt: TGTGCCAGCAGAGCGGACAGGACTCTGGAAGCTTTCTTT; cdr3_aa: CASRADRTLEAFF